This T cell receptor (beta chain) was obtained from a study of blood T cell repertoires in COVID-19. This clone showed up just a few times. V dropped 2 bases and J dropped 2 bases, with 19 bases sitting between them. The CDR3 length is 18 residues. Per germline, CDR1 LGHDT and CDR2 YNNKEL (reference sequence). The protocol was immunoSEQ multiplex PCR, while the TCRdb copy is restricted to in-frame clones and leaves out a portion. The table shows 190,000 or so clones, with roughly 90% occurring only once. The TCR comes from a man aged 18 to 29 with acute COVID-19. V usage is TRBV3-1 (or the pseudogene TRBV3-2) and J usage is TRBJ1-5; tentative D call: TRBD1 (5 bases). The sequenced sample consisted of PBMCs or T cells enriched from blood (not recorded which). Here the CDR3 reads CASSQRRASGGRNQPQHF. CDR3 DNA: TGTGCCAGCAGCCAAAGGCGAGCCTCCGGGGGTCGCAATCAGCCCCAGCATTTT.